This TCR beta chain originates from a study of T cell responses to AZD1222 COVID-19 vaccine. Overall study results and limits: It was only six AZD1222 recipients who were seropositive at baseline. Scientists sampled the repertoires only once the peak T cell response had passed. Targets within unmutated variant regions were reportedly found for nearly half of spike-specific TCRs.

Assay used: immunoSEQ multiplex PCR; TCRdb lists only in-frame clones, some missing. The sample consists of 120,000 to 150,000 clones, 82% of them appearing once. The CDR3 contains 13 residues. V gave up 8 bases and J gave up 0 bases, with 8 bases separating them. Per germline, CDR1 LGHNA and CDR2 YNFKEQ. With respect to this clone: As yet, its antigen is unknown.

J is TRBJ2-4 and V is TRBV4-2; tentative D call: TRBD1 (5 bases). The receptor was derived from an adult in good health. This specimen was peripheral blood, taken on day 0 of MenACWY control vaccination. Written as DNA, the CDR3 is TGTGCCAGCTCTCAGGGAGCCAAAAACATTCAGTACTTC. Protein sequence: CASSQGAKNIQYF.